This passage covers 27 T cell receptor beta chains from one sample sequenced in a study of blood T cells in healthy people across ages. Next came a second PCR, run for about 7 to 12 cycles, which used a sample-barcoded 5' primer along with a J-beta primer mix. TCRdb passed the 5' RACE reads through MiXCR, listing each CDR3 protein once. The sample records over 450,000 distinct CDR3 sequences, 24% being singletons. These data were likewise used in another study, on T cells of mothers and their children.

Sequencing used blood. The receptors derive from a boy younger than 18 in good health.

The chain recombines TRBV12-3 or TRBV12-4 with TRBJ2-5; D gene uncertain. TRBJ2-1 matches the DNA end more closely, so the J call is doubtful. The CDR3 loop spans 14 amino acids. The CDR3 DNA follows: TGTGCCAGCAGTCCCCCTTGGCTCGCGAACGAGCAGTTCTTC. Protein product: CASSPPWLANEQFF.

The table lists this clonotype with a few counts. CDR3 nucleotides: TGTGCCAGCAGCCAAGAGGCGACCTCGGGGGCCTACGAGCAGTACTTC. Its protein product is CASSQEATSGAYEQYF. The genes are TRBV4-2 and TRBJ2-5; tentatively, D is TRBD2 (6 bases). The last part of the DNA fits TRBJ2-7 better; the J call may be wrong. Germline V gives CDR1 LGHNA, CDR2 YNFKEQ. The CDR3 covers 16 residues.

This clonotype was found a few times. V gene TRBV6-1 combines with J gene TRBJ1-5; TRBD1 aligns across 9 bases. CDR1 and CDR2 from the germline V gene are MNHNS and SASEGT. The length of the CDR3 is 16 residues. V was pared by 4 bases and J by 4 bases, with 8 bases of the junction left unmatched. In nucleotides, the CDR3 is TGTGCCAGCAGTGGCCGGACAGGGGAATCGAATCAGCCCCAGCATTTT. It specifies CASSGRTGESNQPQHF.

The genes are TRBV7-9 and TRBJ2-3, with D unclear. V was shortened by 2 bases and J by 6 bases, with 15 bases between the two germline ends. CDR3 length equals 15 residues. CDR1 and CDR2 (germline): SEHNR, FQNEAQ (reference sequence). CDR3 sequence (DNA): TGTGCCAGCAGCTTATTAGCCCACAGTAAGGATACGCAGTATTTT. It encodes CASSLLAHSKDTQYF.

This clonotype occurred a few times. A junction end diverges from the germline sequence, so it may reflect a read error. The rearrangement uses TRBV13 and TRBJ2-7, with 7 bases fitting TRBD1. Germline V gene lookup returns CDR1 PRHDT and CDR2 FYEKMQ (reference sequence). CDR3 length equals 15 residues. This CDR3 reads CASSLQGESSYEQYF. The CDR3 region has the DNA TGCGCCAGCAGCTTGCAGGGGGAGAGCTCCTACGAGCAGTACTTC.

This rearrangement joins TRBV7-2 to TRBJ2-3; D may be TRBD2 (8 bases). With 5 bases removed from V and 8 bases from J, the gap between germline ends came to 20 bases. The CDR3 consists of 15 residues. Germline V gene data show CDR1 as SGHTA and CDR2 as FQGNSA. The CDR3 loop is CASSAGTAGARTQYF. DNA for the CDR3: TGTGCCAGCAGCGCGGGGACAGCGGGGGCCCGTACGCAGTATTTT.

This clonotype was recorded a few times. This chain's CDR3 is CASSQDRAATNEKLFF. The CDR3 nucleotides are TGCGCCAGCAGCCAAGACAGGGCAGCAACTAATGAAAAACTGTTTTTT. J is TRBJ1-4 and V is TRBV4-3, with D perhaps TRBD1 (5 bases). Germline V CDR1 and CDR2: LGHNA, YSLEER. V was pared by 0 bases and J by 0 bases, with 8 bases between. This CDR3 comprises 16 residues.

In its sample, this clonotype was seen a few times. The germline gene is not matched at one end of the junction; a read error may be the cause. The chain has TRBV24-1 and TRBJ2-5; 8 bases match TRBD1. Germline lookup yields CDR1 KGHDR and CDR2 SFDVKD. CDR3 size: 16 residues. The CDR3: CATGEAGQGLQETQYF. Here the CDR3 DNA reads TGTGCCACCGGTGAGGCCGGACAGGGCTTACAAGAGACCCAGTACTTC.

This sequence joins TRBV20-1 and TRBJ1-5, with a tentative D call TRBD1 (5 bases). The CDR3 loop spans 16 amino acids. Trimming cost V 3 bases and J 2 bases, with 17 bases left between them. Germline V gene sequence: CDR1 DFQATT, CDR2 SNEGSKA (reference sequence). The CDR3 sequence: CSASGAWGRGNQPQHF. DNA of the CDR3: TGCAGTGCTAGTGGTGCATGGGGGAGAGGCAATCAGCCCCAGCATTTT.

This chain links TRBV3-1 with TRBJ1-5; weak D call: TRBD1 (5 bases). With 3 bases removed from V and 2 bases from J, the gap between germline ends came to 8 bases. The CDR3 spans 14 residues. The germline V gene has CDR1 LGHDT and CDR2 YNNKEL (reference sequence). The CDR3 reads CASSQRGGNQPQHF. The CDR3 coding sequence is TGTGCCAGCAGCCAGCGGGGCGGCAATCAGCCCCAGCATTTT.

The chain carries TRBV7-2 and TRBJ2-5, with D tentatively TRBD1 (6 bases). The CDR3 has 15 residues. V was pared by 3 bases and J by 4 bases, with 15 bases between. The germline gives CDR1 SGHTA, CDR2 FQGNSA. For the CDR3, the DNA is TGTGCCAGCAGCTTGTCGCAGGGGTTCTCAGAGACCCAGTACTTC. It is translated as CASSLSQGFSETQYF.

This rearrangement joins TRBV6-1 to TRBJ2-3; D gene unclear. Germline V gene sequence: CDR1 MNHNS, CDR2 SASEGT. The length of the CDR3 is 15 residues. Trimming left V 6 bases short and J 2 bases short, with 15 bases between. The CDR3 DNA reads TGTGCCAGCAGACCCGGACCTTTAGCCACAGATACGCAGTATTTT. It specifies CASRPGPLATDTQYF.

The chain carries TRBV20-1 and TRBJ2-5; D is undetermined. Germline CDR1 reads DFQATT; CDR2 reads SNEGSKA (reference sequence). The CDR3 is 10 residues long. V lost 5 bases and J 2 bases, leaving 3 bases between the germline ends. CDR3 nucleotide sequence: TGCAGTGCTCCACAAGAGACCCAGTACTTC. This translates into CSAPQETQYF.

The chain uses TRBV15 and TRBJ2-3, with TRBD1 matching over 7 bases. The V gene end was trimmed by 0 bases and the J gene end by 5 bases; junction bases not matched to a gene: 5. Germline CDR1 reads LNHNV; CDR2 reads YYDKDF (reference sequence). This CDR3 has 15 residues. The CDR3 coding sequence is TGTGCCACCAGCAGAGAGGGTCAGGGGGTAGATACGCAGTATTTT. Amino acids: CATSREGQGVDTQYF.

The chain links TRBV14 to TRBJ2-3, with D tentatively TRBD2 (5 bases). This CDR3 contains 16 residues. Germline loops: CDR1 SGHDN, CDR2 FVKESK. V was pared by 2 bases and J by 5 bases, with 17 bases between. The CDR3 loop is CASSQSWRAGGDTQYF. The CDR3 nucleotides read TGTGCCAGCAGCCAATCTTGGCGGGCCGGAGGAGATACGCAGTATTTT.

The sample holds a few counts of this clonotype. This chain connects TRBV10-3 to TRBJ2-2; 7 bases line up with TRBD1. Germline V lookup: CDR1 ENHRY, CDR2 SYGVKD. Losses at the gene ends were 0 bases for V and 5 bases for J; bases not matched to a gene: 3. The CDR3 covers 15 residues. The CDR3 reads CAISESTGRTGELFF. The CDR3 coding sequence is TGTGCCATCAGTGAGTCGACAGGGCGAACCGGGGAGCTGTTTTTT.

The gene calls are TRBV5-6 and TRBJ2-1; D assignment may be TRBD1 or TRBD2 (5 bases each). Near its end, the DNA agrees better with TRBJ2-5, so the J call may be wrong. CDR3 length: 15 residues. Germline V lookup: CDR1 SGHDT, CDR2 YYEEEE. The CDR3 DNA follows: TGTGCCAGCAGCGCCCGGGGCAGGGTAGGGGAGACCCAGTACTTC. Encoded protein: CASSARGRVGETQYF.

The J gene is TRBJ1-1, the V gene TRBV11-2, with D maybe TRBD1 (6 bases). The CDR3 is 14 amino acids. The ends were cut back, 5 bases at V and 1 base at J, with 11 bases in the middle. Germline values: CDR1 SGHAT, CDR2 FQNNGV. CDR3 DNA sequence: TGTGCCAGCAGCCCTACAGGGTGGAACACTGAAGCTTTCTTT. This encodes CASSPTGWNTEAFF.

This rearrangement joins TRBV3-1 to TRBJ2-3, with 9 bases that match TRBD1. Germline V gene lookup returns CDR1 LGHDT and CDR2 YNNKEL (reference sequence). CDR3 length equals 16 residues. V lost 0 bases and J lost 6; bases outside the gene matches: 7. The CDR3 DNA reads as TGTGCCAGCAGCCAAGATGGGGGACAGGGTTGGGATACGCAGTATTTT. Translated, it gives CASSQDGGQGWDTQYF.

The J gene is TRBJ2-7, the V gene TRBV27; possibly TRBD1 for D (6 bases). V was pared by 8 bases and J by 3 bases, with 11 bases between. CDR1 and CDR2 from the germline V gene are MNHEY and SMNVEV (reference sequence). The CDR3 totals 12 residues. The CDR3 DNA is TGTGCCAGCGGAATACAGGGCTACGAGCAGTACTTC. Translated: CASGIQGYEQYF.

This sequence joins TRBV29-1 and TRBJ1-1; 8 nucleotides align to TRBD1. The CDR3 sequence is 12 residues long. V trimming: 4 bases; J trimming: 6 bases; junction bases outside the gene matches: 4. CDR1 and CDR2 from the germline V gene are SQVTM and ANQGSEA. CDR3 in amino acids: CSVVRTGSEAFF. The DNA of the CDR3 is TGCAGCGTTGTAAGGACAGGGTCTGAAGCTTTCTTT. Using reference TRBV29-1 and TRBJ1-1 for the parts outside the CDR3, the full variable domain is SAVISQKPSRDICQRGTSLTIQCQVDSQVTMMFWYRQQPGQSLTLIATANQGSEATYESGFVIDKFPISRPNLTFSTLTVSNMSPEDSSIYLCSVVRTGSEAFFGQGTRLTVV.

The V gene is TRBV12-3 or TRBV12-4, the J gene TRBJ1-2; D uncertain. The CDR3 is 14 residues long. Trimming left V 4 bases short and J 0 bases short, with 9 bases between. CDR3 loop: CASSSSPANYGYTF. CDR3 bases: TGTGCCAGCAGTTCTTCTCCGGCTAACTATGGCTACACCTTC.

This clonotype was detected only a few times. This sequence joins TRBV2 and TRBJ1-4, with 8 bases identical to TRBD1. Germline CDR1 SNHLY, CDR2 FYNNEI. This CDR3 has 14 residues. The V and J ends lost 4 bases and 8 bases, in that order; junction bases with no gene match: 6. CDR3 bases: TGTGCCAGCAGTGTGGGGACAGGAACCGAAAAACTGTTTTTT. Its translation: CASSVGTGTEKLFF.

The table lists this clonotype with a few counts. CDR3 region: CASCKREFFGEQFF. In DNA, the CDR3 is TGTGCTAGCTGTAAGCGGGAGTTTTTTGGTGAGCAGTTCTTC. V and J are TRBV12-5 and TRBJ2-5, with 8 nucleotides matching TRBD2. Judging by the DNA end, TRBJ2-1 fits better; the J call may be wrong. CDR1 and CDR2 (germline): LGHNT, FRNRAP. The CDR3 sequence is 14 residues long.

The sample holds a few counts of this clonotype. The CDR3: CATSEAGTSYEQFF. The CDR3 DNA follows: TGTGCCACCAGTGAAGCCGGGACTAGTTATGAGCAGTTCTTC. V is TRBV24-1 and J is TRBJ2-5, with 8 bases identical to TRBD2. The tail of the sequence fits TRBJ2-1 better, so the J call may be wrong. The CDR3 loop spans 14 amino acids. CDR1 and CDR2 from the germline V gene are KGHDR and SFDVKD.

Notes on this clonotype: One end of the junction is discordant with germline, which a read error may explain. The V call is TRBV3-1, the J call TRBJ2-6; D uncertain. The CDR3 consists of 15 residues. The V gene's germline CDR1 is LGHDT and CDR2 YNNKEL (reference sequence). The CDR3 loop reads CACSHWSSGANVLTF. CDR3 in DNA: TGTGCCTGCAGCCATTGGAGCTCTGGGGCCAACGTCCTGACTTTC. Using reference TRBV3-1 and TRBJ2-6 for the parts outside the CDR3, the full variable domain is DTAVSQTPKYLVTQMGNDKSIKCEQNLGHDTMYWYKQDSKKFLKIMFSYNNKELIINETVPNRFSPKSPDKAHLNLHINSLELGDSAVYFCACSHWSSGANVLTFGAGSRLTVL.

A few counts support this clonotype. CDR3: CASGLATEWFF. CDR3 sequence (DNA): TGTGCCAGTGGCCTTGCGACAGAGTGGTTCTTC. The chain combines TRBV6-5 with TRBJ2-1; tentative D call: TRBD1 (5 bases). The CDR3 has 11 amino acids. CDR1 and CDR2 (germline): MNHEY, SVGAGI. V was clipped by 9 bases and J by 15 bases, with 18 bases between them.